The rows below give T cell receptor beta chains drawn from one sample of a study of blood T cells in healthy people across ages. TCRdb fed the 5' RACE reads into MiXCR, producing one record per CDR3 protein. The data show more than 1,400,000 distinct CDR3 sequences, approximately 38% seen once. Sequenced material: blood. The receptors shown here come from a woman aged 18-29 years in good health. Both conserved end residues are part of each CDR3. Each record gives: J gene, clone size, V gene, D gene, CDR3 protein, CDR3 DNA. D genes are given only for firm matches. Clone size is not always given. Where it is, it says once, few, many or a class for expanded clones.

j_call: TRBJ1-1
clone_size: few
v_call: TRBV3-1
d_call: .
cdr3_aa: CASSQEGQNTEAFF
cdr3_nt: TGTGCCAGCAGCCAAGAGGGGCAAAACACTGAAGCTTTCTTT

j_call: TRBJ1-1
clone_size: .
v_call: TRBV20-1
d_call: .
cdr3_aa: CSARAAGWSEAFF
cdr3_nt: TGCAGTGCTAGAGCGGCGGGATGGTCTGAAGCTTTCTTT

j_call: TRBJ2-7
clone_size: .
v_call: TRBV7-2
d_call: .
cdr3_aa: CASSRHTAKAYEQYF
cdr3_nt: TGTGCCAGCAGCCGTCACACAGCCAAAGCCTACGAGCAGTACTTC

j_call: TRBJ1-4
clone_size: .
v_call: TRBV3-1
d_call: TRBD1
cdr3_aa: CASSQEGTGPNEKLFF
cdr3_nt: TGTGCCAGCAGCCAAGAGGGGACAGGGCCGAATGAAAAACTGTTTTTT

j_call: TRBJ2-5
clone_size: few
v_call: TRBV7-9
d_call: TRBD2
cdr3_aa: CASSLVGLAGQETQYF
cdr3_nt: TGTGCCAGCAGCTTAGTTGGGCTAGCGGGGCAAGAGACCCAGTACTTC

j_call: TRBJ1-6
clone_size: .
v_call: TRBV12-3/TRBV12-4
d_call: TRBD1
cdr3_aa: CASSSPAGGNSPLHF
cdr3_nt: TGTGCCAGCAGTTCGCCCGCAGGGGGGAATTCACCCCTCCACTTT

j_call: TRBJ2-1
clone_size: few
v_call: TRBV9
d_call: .
cdr3_aa: CASSPPMVNYNEQFF
cdr3_nt: TGTGCCAGCAGCCCCCCAATGGTGAACTACAATGAGCAGTTCTTC

j_call: TRBJ2-7
clone_size: .
v_call: TRBV4-2
d_call: .
cdr3_aa: CASSQGDSENYEQYF
cdr3_nt: TGTGCCAGCAGCCAAGGGGACTCGGAGAACTACGAGCAGTACTTC

j_call: TRBJ2-7
clone_size: .
v_call: TRBV20-1
d_call: TRBD2
cdr3_aa: CSASPSGGAVYEQYF
cdr3_nt: TGCAGTGCCAGCCCTAGCGGGGGGGCCGTTTACGAGCAGTACTTC

j_call: TRBJ2-1
clone_size: few
v_call: TRBV27
d_call: .
cdr3_aa: CASSPRDASYNEQFF
cdr3_nt: TGTGCCAGCAGTCCTAGGGATGCGTCCTACAATGAGCAGTTCTTC

j_call: TRBJ2-1
clone_size: .
v_call: TRBV21-1
d_call: .
cdr3_aa: CASSKARDREDREQFF
cdr3_nt: TGTGCCAGCAGCAAAGCGCGAGACAGGGAGGATCGTGAGCAGTTCTTC

j_call: TRBJ2-4
clone_size: .
v_call: TRBV2
d_call: TRBD2
cdr3_aa: CASSELATEGLEVPTKNIQYF
cdr3_nt: TGTGCCAGCAGCGAACTAGCGACCGAGGGTTTAGAAGTTCCGACCAAAAACATTCAGTACTTC

j_call: TRBJ1-6
clone_size: few
v_call: TRBV28
d_call: TRBD1
cdr3_aa: CASNRDTNRGRGSPLHF
cdr3_nt: TGTGCCAGCAACCGAGATACGAACAGGGGCAGGGGTTCACCCCTCCACTTT

j_call: TRBJ2-3
clone_size: .
v_call: TRBV12-3/TRBV12-4
d_call: .
cdr3_aa: CASMPGEGRWYF
cdr3_nt: TGTGCCAGCATGCCGGGAGAGGGGCGGTGGTATTTT

j_call: TRBJ2-5
clone_size: .
v_call: TRBV24-1
d_call: .
cdr3_aa: CATSDSAGSQETQYF
cdr3_nt: TGTGCCACCAGTGATTCCGCAGGGAGCCAAGAGACCCAGTACTTC

j_call: TRBJ2-3
clone_size: once
v_call: TRBV10-3
d_call: TRBD1
cdr3_aa: CTTGQASTDTQYF
cdr3_nt: TGTACCACCGGACAGGCCAGCACAGATACGCAGTATTTT

j_call: TRBJ2-5
clone_size: few
v_call: TRBV29-1
d_call: .
cdr3_aa: CSVEDQGMQYF
cdr3_nt: TGCAGCGTTGAAGATCAGGGCATGCAGTACTTC

j_call: TRBJ1-2
clone_size: .
v_call: TRBV20-1
d_call: .
cdr3_aa: CSAREGLYGYTF
cdr3_nt: TGCAGTGCTAGAGAGGGGCTATATGGCTACACCTTC

j_call: TRBJ2-7
clone_size: .
v_call: TRBV5-1
d_call: TRBD2
cdr3_aa: CASSFTGGAYEQYF
cdr3_nt: TGCGCCAGCAGCTTTACGGGAGGAGCCTACGAGCAGTACTTC

j_call: TRBJ1-2
clone_size: .
v_call: TRBV6-1
d_call: .
cdr3_aa: CASSGDIGNYGYTF
cdr3_nt: TGTGCCAGCAGTGGGGACATCGGAAACTATGGCTACACCTTC